This T cell receptor beta chain was recovered during a study of neurological immune-mediated disorders. This CDR3 region has 15 residues. The V and J ends lost 4 bases and 4 bases, in that order; junction bases with no gene match: 6. Germline V gives CDR1 MNHEY, CDR2 SVGAGI. The time point is: longitudinal time-point 3. This clonotype was detected a few times. Over 180 million TCR-beta sequences (from 15-18 subjects) were yielded by each sequencing run. TCRdb redid the calling of the 5' RACE reads with MiXCR, one entry per CDR3 protein. This sample has about 53,000 distinct CDR3 sequences, with 7.5% to 9.5% found just once.

The clonotype was recovered from a woman in her thirties or forties in good health. Sequencing was done on a sample of PBMCs. This chain uses TRBV6-5 with TRBJ2-3; 9 bases map to TRBD2. The CDR3 nucleotides read TGTGCCAGCAGTTTATCGCGGGGGGGCCCAGATACGCAGTATTTT. Translating gives CASSLSRGGPDTQYF.